Here is one T cell receptor (beta chain) with its context. Trimming removed 6 bases from V and 6 bases from J, with 18 bases in between. The CDR3 covers 14 residues. Germline values: CDR1 MNHEY, CDR2 SMNVEV (reference sequence). Autoimmune disease history or systemic immunosuppression disqualified patients. Baseline was the first blood sampling point, followed by cycle 4 day 1 and cycle 7 day 1. These data originate in a study of OX40 agonist ivuxolimab in advanced cancers. The table came from immunoSEQ multiplex PCR; TCRdb's copy has only in-frame clones and leaves some out. The profile shows 65,000 to 90,000 clones, approximately 88% of them singletons.

Here the sequenced sample was CD4+ or CD8+ T cells sorted from blood, taken in a trial of the OX40 agonist ivuxolimab. The receptor was derived from an adult with an advanced solid tumor such as melanoma, head and neck, liver or kidney cancer. V gene TRBV27 combines with J gene TRBJ2-7; D may be TRBD2 (5 bases). CDR3 sequence: CASRGGFSSGEQYF. CDR3 bases: TGTGCCAGCAGGGGCGGGTTCTCCTCGGGCGAGCAGTACTTC.